Each of the 21 T cell receptor beta chains below was sequenced from the same sample in a study of T cell responses to AZD1222 COVID-19 vaccine. Some clones are missing from TCRdb's copy, which holds only in-frame ones; the method was immunoSEQ multiplex PCR. The sample holds 82,000 or so clones; 90% are singletons and the top ten take around 5.3%. Source: peripheral blood, taken on day 0 of AZD1222 vaccination. All receptors come from an adult in good health.

This sequence joins TRBV2 and TRBJ2-7; 8 bases fit TRBD1. V shed 5 bases, J shed 7 bases, and the junction held 10 bases outside the gene matches. Germline values: CDR1 SNHLY, CDR2 FYNNEI. The CDR3 consists of 14 residues. The CDR3 DNA reads TGTGCCAGCAGTCCGACGACAGGGGCGGGGGAGCAGTACTTC. Encoded protein: CASSPTTGAGEQYF.

V is TRBV29-1 and J is TRBJ2-3; D may be TRBD1 (5 bases). The CDR3 is 12 amino acids. Per germline, CDR1 SQVTM and CDR2 ANQGSEA. V lost 8 bases and J 4 bases, leaving 13 bases between the germline ends. This CDR3 is CSSTGSPDTQYF. Written as DNA, the CDR3 is TGCAGCTCAACAGGTAGCCCAGATACGCAGTATTTT.

The J gene is TRBJ2-1, the V gene TRBV3-1 (or the pseudogene TRBV3-2); no clear D gene. Per germline, CDR1 LGHDT and CDR2 YNNKEL (reference sequence). This CDR3 comprises 12 residues. V lost 1 base to trimming and J lost 4 bases, with 2 bases between them. As DNA, the CDR3 is TGTGCCAGCAGCCAAGCTTACAATGAGCAGTTCTTC. Its translation is CASSQAYNEQFF.

The chain joins TRBV28 to TRBJ2-3; D uncertain. The CDR3 spans 12 residues. The germline V gene has CDR1 MDHEN and CDR2 SYDVKM. The V end lost 8 bases, the J end lost 4 bases, and 10 bases lay between the germline ends. The CDR3 loop is CASRVAADTQYF. In DNA form, the CDR3 reads TGTGCCAGCCGTGTGGCGGCAGATACGCAGTATTTT.

The chain links TRBV19 to TRBJ1-2, with D uncertain. The germline CDR1 and CDR2 sequences are LNHDA and SQIVND (reference sequence). The V gene lost 1 base and the J gene lost 1 base, with 7 bases spanning the gap. This CDR3 is 14 amino acids long. The DNA for the CDR3 is TGTGCCAGTAGTATAGCCGGTTTTAACTATGGCTACACCTTC. Translation: CASSIAGFNYGYTF.

The J gene is TRBJ1-4, the V gene TRBV19; D not resolved. V was trimmed by 9 bases and J by 7 bases, leaving 18 bases between them. CDR1 and CDR2 (germline): LNHDA, SQIVND (reference sequence). The CDR3 loop spans 14 amino acids. This chain's CDR3 is CASRRAGVSEKLFF. The CDR3 nucleotides are TGTGCCAGCAGACGGGCAGGCGTAAGTGAAAAACTGTTTTTT.

The chain uses TRBV6-5 and TRBJ1-2; 9 bases map to TRBD1. Germline values: CDR1 MNHEY, CDR2 SVGAGI. CDR3 length equals 15 residues. V shed 6 bases, J shed 4 bases, and the junction held 9 bases outside the gene matches. The CDR3 DNA reads TGTGCCAGCAGATCTTCCGGGACAGGGATCTATGGCTACACCTTC. It codes for CASRSSGTGIYGYTF.

V and J are TRBV6-5 and TRBJ1-1; no clear D gene. Per germline, CDR1 MNHEY and CDR2 SVGAGI. The CDR3 covers 13 residues. With 7 bases removed from V and 1 base from J, the gap between germline ends came to 10 bases. The chain's CDR3 is CASTSIGNTEAFF. The CDR3 DNA follows: TGTGCCAGCACCTCGATCGGGAACACTGAAGCTTTCTTT.

This clone was detected only once. This chain connects TRBV30 to TRBJ2-7; TRBD1 might be the D (6 bases). Trimming removed 5 bases at V and 6 bases at J, with 11 bases between. The CDR3 is 11 residues long. The germline gives CDR1 GTSNPN, CDR2 SVGIG (reference sequence). The CDR3 is CAWATGPEQYF. CDR3 in DNA: TGTGCCTGGGCCACAGGGCCCGAGCAGTACTTC.

The chain carries TRBV19 and TRBJ2-6; 9 bases line up with TRBD1. CDR1 and CDR2 from the germline V gene are LNHDA and SQIVND (reference sequence). The junction had 8 bases not matched to a gene; V was cut back by 5 bases and J by 0 bases. This CDR3 is 18 amino acids long. The CDR3 DNA reads TGTGCCAGTAGTTTGGGGACAGGGAGTCCCTCTGGGGCCAACGTCCTGACTTTC. Encoded protein: CASSLGTGSPSGANVLTF. Variable domain in full (rest from reference TRBV19 and TRBJ2-6): DGGITQSPKYLFRKEGQNVTLSCEQNLNHDAMYWYRQDPGQGLRLIYYSQIVNDFQKGDIAEGYSVSREKKESFPLTVTSAQKNPTAFYLCASSLGTGSPSGANVLTFGAGSRLTVL.

The genes are TRBV18 and TRBJ1-6; D uncertain. This CDR3 contains 15 residues. Germline CDR1 and CDR2: KGHSH and LQKENI. V gave up 6 bases and J gave up 7 bases, with 16 bases separating them. CDR3 DNA sequence: TGTGCCAGCTCGCAGGACCAGGCGGACAATTCACCCCTCCACTTT. Its translation: CASSQDQADNSPLHF.

The chain recombines TRBV18 with TRBJ2-3; 7 positions match TRBD2. The CDR3 runs 14 residues. Germline V CDR1 and CDR2: KGHSH, LQKENI. The V and J ends lost 4 bases and 6 bases, in that order; junction bases with no gene match: 7. In DNA, the CDR3 is TGTGCCAGCTCACGGGACTACCAGATGGATACGCAGTATTTT. This codes for CASSRDYQMDTQYF.

The genes are TRBV7-6 and TRBJ2-7; no clear D gene. There are 13 residues in the CDR3. Germline V gives CDR1 SGHVS, CDR2 FNYEAQ. The V end lost 2 bases, the J end lost 0 bases, and 5 bases lay between the germline ends. The CDR3, as DNA: TGTGCCAGCAGCTTACAGATCTCCTACGAGCAGTACTTC. Protein sequence: CASSLQISYEQYF.

The chain combines TRBV25-1 with TRBJ1-4; 8 bases align to TRBD1. The germline V gene has CDR1 MGHDK and CDR2 SYGVNS. The CDR3 has 14 amino acids. V dropped 7 bases and J dropped 8; count of bases not matched to a gene: 9. In nucleotides, the CDR3 is TGTGCCAGCAAACGGACAGGGATTGGGGAAAAACTGTTTTTT. Translated: CASKRTGIGEKLFF.

The chain uses TRBV5-6 and TRBJ2-5; 8 bases match TRBD2. Germline V gives CDR1 SGHDT, CDR2 YYEEEE. The V and J ends lost 2 bases and 0 bases, in that order; junction bases with no gene match: 3. The CDR3 extends over 15 amino acids. CDR3 sequence reads: CASSFRLAYQETQYF. As DNA, the CDR3 is TGTGCCAGCAGCTTCCGACTAGCGTACCAAGAGACCCAGTACTTC.

The chain joins TRBV7-3 to TRBJ2-2, with a possible D match to TRBD2 (7 bases). Germline V gene sequence: CDR1 SGHTA, CDR2 FQGTGA. This CDR3 has 15 residues. V dropped 2 bases and J dropped 6 bases, with 13 bases sitting between them. DNA of the CDR3: TGTGCCAGCAGCTTAGGCGGGGGCAGGCCCGGGGAGCTGTTTTTT. This encodes CASSLGGGRPGELFF.

The chain's CDR3 is CASSYVGLNTEAFF. For the CDR3, the DNA is TGTGCCAGCAGTTACGTCGGGTTGAACACTGAAGCTTTCTTT. The chain uses TRBV6-2 or TRBV6-3 and TRBJ1-1; no reliable D call. There are 14 residues in the CDR3. V was pared by 2 bases and J by 0 bases, with 7 bases between. Germline V gives CDR1 MNHEY, CDR2 SVGEGT.

CDR3 sequence reads: CASSIRGVNTEAFF. As DNA, the CDR3 is TGTGCCAGTAGTATCAGGGGGGTGAACACTGAAGCTTTCTTT. The chain uses TRBV19 and TRBJ1-1; 7 bases line up with TRBD1. There are 14 residues in the CDR3. CDR1 is LNHDA and CDR2 is SQIVND in the germline V gene (reference sequence). Trimming at V came to 3 bases and at J to 0 bases, leaving 1 base not matched to a gene.

The rearrangement links TRBV18 to TRBJ2-3; 11 nucleotides align to TRBD2. This CDR3 spans 16 amino acids. The V gene's germline CDR1 is KGHSH and CDR2 LQKENI. The trim removed 0 bases at V and 5 bases at J, leaving 4 bases unmatched. The CDR3 is CASSPPIAGGQDTQYF. DNA for the CDR3: TGTGCCAGCTCACCACCGATAGCGGGGGGGCAAGATACGCAGTATTTT.

This clone was observed a single time. The chain carries TRBV7-2 and TRBJ2-5, with 9 bases aligning to TRBD2. The length of the CDR3 is 15 residues. In germline, CDR1 is SGHTA, CDR2 FQGNSA. The ends lost 4 bases at V and 3 bases at J; junction bases unmatched: 6. CDR3 in amino acids: CASSSGGLAEETQYF. Written as DNA, the CDR3 is TGTGCCAGCAGCTCGGGGGGACTAGCAGAAGAGACCCAGTACTTC.

The chain carries TRBV6-1 and TRBJ1-5; D is unclear. CDR3 length: 15 amino acids. Germline CDR1 MNHNS, CDR2 SASEGT. V lost 3 bases and J 3 bases, leaving 12 bases between the germline ends. The CDR3 DNA follows: TGTGCCAGCAGTGACATGGGGATCCTCAATCAGCCCCAGCATTTT. Translated, it gives CASSDMGILNQPQHF.